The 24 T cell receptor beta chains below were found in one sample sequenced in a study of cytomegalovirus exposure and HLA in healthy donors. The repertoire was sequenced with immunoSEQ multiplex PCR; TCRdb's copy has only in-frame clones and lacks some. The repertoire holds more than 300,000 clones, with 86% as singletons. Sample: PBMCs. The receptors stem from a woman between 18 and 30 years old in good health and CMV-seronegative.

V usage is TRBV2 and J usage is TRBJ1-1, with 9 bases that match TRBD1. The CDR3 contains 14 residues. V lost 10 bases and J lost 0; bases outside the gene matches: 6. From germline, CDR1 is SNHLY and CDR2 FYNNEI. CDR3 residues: CATGQGSMNTEAFF. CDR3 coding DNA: TGTGCCACTGGACAGGGGTCCATGAACACTGAAGCTTTCTTT.

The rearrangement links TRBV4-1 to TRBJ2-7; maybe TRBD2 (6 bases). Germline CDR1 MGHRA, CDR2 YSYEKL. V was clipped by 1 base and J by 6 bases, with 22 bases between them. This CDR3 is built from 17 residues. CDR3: CASSQAFLGTPWGEQYF. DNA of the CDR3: TGCGCCAGCAGCCAAGCATTCCTCGGGACTCCCTGGGGCGAGCAGTACTTC.

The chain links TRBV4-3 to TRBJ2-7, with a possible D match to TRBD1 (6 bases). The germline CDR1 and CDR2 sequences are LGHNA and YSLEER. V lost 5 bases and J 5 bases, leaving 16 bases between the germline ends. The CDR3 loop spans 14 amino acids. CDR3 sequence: CASSSIQGRHEQYF. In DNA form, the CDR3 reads TGCGCCAGCAGCTCCATACAGGGCAGACACGAGCAGTACTTC.

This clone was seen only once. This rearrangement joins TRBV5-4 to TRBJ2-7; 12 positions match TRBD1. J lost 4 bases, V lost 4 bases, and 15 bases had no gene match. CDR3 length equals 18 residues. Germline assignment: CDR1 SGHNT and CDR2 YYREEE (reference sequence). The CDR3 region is CASSQDIPGQGAGYEQYF. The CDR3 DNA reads TGTGCCAGCAGCCAGGATATTCCGGGACAGGGGGCGGGTTACGAGCAGTACTTC.

The CDR3 here is CTPSGANVLTF. The CDR3 nucleotides are TGTACTCCTTCTGGGGCCAACGTCCTGACTTTC. The chain uses TRBV5-6 and TRBJ2-6, with unresolved D. CDR1 and CDR2 from the germline V gene are SGHDT and YYEEEE. The CDR3 runs to 11 residues.

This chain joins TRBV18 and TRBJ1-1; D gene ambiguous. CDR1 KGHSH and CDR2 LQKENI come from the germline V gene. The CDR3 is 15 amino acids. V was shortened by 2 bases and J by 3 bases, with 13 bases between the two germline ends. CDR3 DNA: TGTGCCAGCTCACCAAATGGCCAGACTTACACTGAAGCTTTCTTT. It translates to CASSPNGQTYTEAFF.

CDR3 coding DNA: TGTGCCAGCAGCGGTGGGACTAGCGGGGGGGATACGCAGTATTTT. The encoded protein is CASSGGTSGGDTQYF. The V and J genes are TRBV28 and TRBJ2-3; TRBD2 agrees at 15 bases. This CDR3 contains 15 residues. Germline CDR1 and CDR2: MDHEN and SYDVKM. V dropped 6 bases and J dropped 6; count of bases not matched to a gene: 4. The variable domain in full, with the rest retrieved from reference TRBV28 and TRBJ2-3, is DVKVTQSSRYLVKRTGEKVFLECVQDMDHENMFWYRQDPGLGLRLIYFSYDVKMKEKGDIPEGYSVSREKKERFSLILESASTNQTSMYLCASSGGTSGGDTQYFGPGTRLTVL.

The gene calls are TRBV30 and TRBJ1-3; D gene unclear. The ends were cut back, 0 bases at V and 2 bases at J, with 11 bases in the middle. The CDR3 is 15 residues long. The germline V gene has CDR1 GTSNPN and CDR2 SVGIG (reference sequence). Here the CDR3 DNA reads TGTGCCTGGAGTGTAATGGGAGCTGCTGGAAACACCATATATTTT. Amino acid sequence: CAWSVMGAAGNTIYF.

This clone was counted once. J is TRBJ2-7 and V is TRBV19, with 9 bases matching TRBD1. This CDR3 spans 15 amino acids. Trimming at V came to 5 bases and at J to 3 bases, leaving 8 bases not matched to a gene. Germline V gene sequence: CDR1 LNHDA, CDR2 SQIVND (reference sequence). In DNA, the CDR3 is TGTGCCAGTAGTCCCCAGGGACAGGGAGTCTACGAGCAGTACTTC. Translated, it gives CASSPQGQGVYEQYF.

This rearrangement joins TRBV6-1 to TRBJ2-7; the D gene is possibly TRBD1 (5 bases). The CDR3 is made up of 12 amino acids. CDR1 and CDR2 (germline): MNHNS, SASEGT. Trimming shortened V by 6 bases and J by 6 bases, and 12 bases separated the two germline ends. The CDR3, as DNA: TGTGCCAGCAGCCCCCAGGGAAGCGAGCAGTACTTC. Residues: CASSPQGSEQYF.

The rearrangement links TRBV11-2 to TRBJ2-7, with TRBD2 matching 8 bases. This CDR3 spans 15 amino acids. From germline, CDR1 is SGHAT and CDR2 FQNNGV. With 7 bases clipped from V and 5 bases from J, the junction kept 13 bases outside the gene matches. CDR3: CASTGGGTPGNEQYF. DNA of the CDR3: TGTGCCAGCACCGGGGGGGGGACCCCAGGCAACGAGCAGTACTTC.

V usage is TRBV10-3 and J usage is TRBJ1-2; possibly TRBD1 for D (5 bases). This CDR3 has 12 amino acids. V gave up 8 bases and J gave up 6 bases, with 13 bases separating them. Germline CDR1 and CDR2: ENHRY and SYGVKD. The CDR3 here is CAIAGAGDGYTF. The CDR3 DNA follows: TGTGCCATCGCTGGGGCGGGGGATGGCTACACCTTC.

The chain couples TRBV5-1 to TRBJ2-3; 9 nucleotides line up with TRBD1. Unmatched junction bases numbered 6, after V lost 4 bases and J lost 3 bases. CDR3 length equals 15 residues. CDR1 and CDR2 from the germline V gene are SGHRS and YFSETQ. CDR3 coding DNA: TGCGCCAGCAGCAACACCGGGACAGGGACAGATACGCAGTATTTT. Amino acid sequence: CASSNTGTGTDTQYF.

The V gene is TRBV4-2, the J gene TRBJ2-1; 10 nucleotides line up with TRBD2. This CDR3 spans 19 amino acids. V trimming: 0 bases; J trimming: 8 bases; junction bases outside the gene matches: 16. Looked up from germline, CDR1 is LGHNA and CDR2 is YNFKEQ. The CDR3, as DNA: TGTGCCAGCAGCCAAGATAGGGCCGGACTAGCGGATGATGTTTATGAGCAGTTCTTC. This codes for CASSQDRAGLADDVYEQFF.

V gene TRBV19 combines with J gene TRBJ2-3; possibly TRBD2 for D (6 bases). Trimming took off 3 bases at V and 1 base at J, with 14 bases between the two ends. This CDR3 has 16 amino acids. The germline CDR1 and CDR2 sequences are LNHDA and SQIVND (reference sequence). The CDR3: CASSIDRRGGTDTQYF. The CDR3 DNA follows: TGTGCCAGTAGTATCGACCGACGCGGGGGCACAGATACGCAGTATTTT. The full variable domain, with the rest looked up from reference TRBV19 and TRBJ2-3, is DGGITQSPKYLFRKEGQNVTLSCEQNLNHDAMYWYRQDPGQGLRLIYYSQIVNDFQKGDIAEGYSVSREKKESFPLTVTSAQKNPTAFYLCASSIDRRGGTDTQYFGPGTRLTVL.

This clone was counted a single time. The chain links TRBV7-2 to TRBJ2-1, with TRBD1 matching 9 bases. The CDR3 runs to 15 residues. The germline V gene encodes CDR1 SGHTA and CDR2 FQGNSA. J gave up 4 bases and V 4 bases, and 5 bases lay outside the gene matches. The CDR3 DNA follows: TGTGCCAGCAGCTCTACAGGGGGCGCATACAATGAGCAGTTCTTC. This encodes CASSSTGGAYNEQFF.

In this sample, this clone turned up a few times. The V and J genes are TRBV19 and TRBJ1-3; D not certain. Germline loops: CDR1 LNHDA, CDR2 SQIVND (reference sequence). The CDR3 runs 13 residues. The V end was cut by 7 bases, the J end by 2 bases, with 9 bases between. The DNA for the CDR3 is TGTGCCAGTATGAGGGCGGCTGGAAACACCATATATTTT. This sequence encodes CASMRAAGNTIYF.

The CDR3 reads CASSGPANTGELFF. CDR3 nucleotide sequence: TGTGCCAGCAGTGGGCCAGCGAACACCGGGGAGCTGTTTTTT. The chain uses TRBV7-2 and TRBJ2-2; unclear D gene. Germline V CDR1 and CDR2: SGHTA, FQGNSA. This CDR3 spans 14 amino acids. Trimming stripped 6 bases from V and 0 bases from J, with 8 bases between.

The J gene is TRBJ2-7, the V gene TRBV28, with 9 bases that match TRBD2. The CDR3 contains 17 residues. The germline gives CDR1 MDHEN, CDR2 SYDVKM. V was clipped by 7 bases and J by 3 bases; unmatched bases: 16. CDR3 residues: CASIRAGGQVLGYEQYF. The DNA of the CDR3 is TGTGCCAGCATCAGGGCGGGAGGGCAGGTGTTAGGCTACGAGCAGTACTTC. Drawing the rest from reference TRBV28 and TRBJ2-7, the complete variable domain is DVKVTQSSRYLVKRTGEKVFLECVQDMDHENMFWYRQDPGLGLRLIYFSYDVKMKEKGDIPEGYSVSREKKERFSLILESASTNQTSMYLCASIRAGGQVLGYEQYFGPGTRLTVT.

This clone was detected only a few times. The CDR3 loop reads CATADSLNNQPQHF. The DNA of the CDR3 is TGTGCCACCGCCGACAGCCTCAATAATCAGCCCCAGCATTTT. The V call is TRBV6-1, the J call TRBJ1-5, with D possibly being TRBD1 (5 bases). Per germline, CDR1 MNHNS and CDR2 SASEGT. With 10 bases removed from V and 4 bases from J, the gap between germline ends came to 17 bases. This CDR3 is 14 amino acids long.

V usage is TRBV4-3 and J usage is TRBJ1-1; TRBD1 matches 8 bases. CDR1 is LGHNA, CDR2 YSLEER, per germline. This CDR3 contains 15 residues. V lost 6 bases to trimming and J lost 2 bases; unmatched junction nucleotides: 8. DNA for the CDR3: TGCGCCAGCAGACTTGGACAGGGTTATAACACTGAAGCTTTCTTT. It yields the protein CASRLGQGYNTEAFF.

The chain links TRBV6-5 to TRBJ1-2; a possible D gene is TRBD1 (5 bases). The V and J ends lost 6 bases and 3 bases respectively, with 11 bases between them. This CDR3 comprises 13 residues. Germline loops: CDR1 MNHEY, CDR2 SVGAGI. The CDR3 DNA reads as TGTGCCAGCAGCGACGGGGGGTACTATGGCTACACCTTC. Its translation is CASSDGGYYGYTF.

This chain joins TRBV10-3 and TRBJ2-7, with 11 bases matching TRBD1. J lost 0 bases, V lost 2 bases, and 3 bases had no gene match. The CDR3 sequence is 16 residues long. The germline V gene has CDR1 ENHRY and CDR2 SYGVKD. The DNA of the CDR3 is TGTGCCATCAGTGAGGGGGGGACAGGGGGCTCCTACGAGCAGTACTTC. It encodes CAISEGGTGGSYEQYF.

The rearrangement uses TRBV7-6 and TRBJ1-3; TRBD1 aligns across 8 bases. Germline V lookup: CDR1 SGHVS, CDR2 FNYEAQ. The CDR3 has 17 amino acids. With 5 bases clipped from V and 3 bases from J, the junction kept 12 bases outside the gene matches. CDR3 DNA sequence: TGTGCCAGCAGCCTATCGACAGGGGTGGAAGTTGGAAACACCATATATTTT. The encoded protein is CASSLSTGVEVGNTIYF.